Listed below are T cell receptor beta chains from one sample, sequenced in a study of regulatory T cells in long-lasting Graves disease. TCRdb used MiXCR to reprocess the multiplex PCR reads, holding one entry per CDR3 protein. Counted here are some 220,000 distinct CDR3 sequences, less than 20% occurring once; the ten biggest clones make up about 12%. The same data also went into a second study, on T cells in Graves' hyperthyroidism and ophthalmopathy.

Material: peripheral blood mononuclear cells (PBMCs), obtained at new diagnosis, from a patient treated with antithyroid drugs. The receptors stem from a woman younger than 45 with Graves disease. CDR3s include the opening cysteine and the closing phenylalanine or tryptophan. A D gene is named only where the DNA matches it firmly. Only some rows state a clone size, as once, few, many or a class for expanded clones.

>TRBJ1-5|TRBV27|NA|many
CASSSLRNNQPQHF
TGTGCCAGCAGTTCGTTACGGAACAATCAGCCCCAGCATTTT
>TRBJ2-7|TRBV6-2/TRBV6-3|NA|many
CASRTRFGPYEQYF
TGTGCCAGCCGAACGAGATTCGGGCCCTACGAGCAGTACTTC
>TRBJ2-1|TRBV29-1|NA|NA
CSVEGSYNEQFF
TGCAGCGTGGAGGGAAGCTACAATGAGCAGTTCTTC
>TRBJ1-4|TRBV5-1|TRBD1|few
CASSFSPGQEKLFF
TGCGCCAGCAGCTTCTCTCCGGGACAGGAAAAACTGTTTTTT
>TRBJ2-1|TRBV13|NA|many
CASSLGQWEQGSYNEQFF
TGTGCCAGCAGCTTAGGCCAGTGGGAACAGGGATCCTACAATGAGCAGTTCTTC
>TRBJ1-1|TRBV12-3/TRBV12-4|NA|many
CASSPPGGGTEAFF
TGTGCCAGCAGTCCCCCGGGGGGCGGCACTGAAGCTTTCTTT
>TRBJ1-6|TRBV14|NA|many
CASSRGGGGSPLHF
TGTGCCAGCAGCCGCGGGGGAGGGGGGTCACCCCTCCACTTT
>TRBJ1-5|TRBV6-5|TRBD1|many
CASSYGQGTQPQHF
TGTGCCAGCAGTTACGGACAGGGGACGCAGCCCCAGCATTTT
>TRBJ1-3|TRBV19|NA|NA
CASRSNGAISGNTIYF
TGTGCCAGTAGATCGAACGGAGCCATCTCTGGAAACACCATATATTTT
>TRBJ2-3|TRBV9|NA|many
CASSREGGDSTDTQYF
TGTGCCAGCAGCCGAGAGGGGGGGGATAGCACAGATACGCAGTATTTT
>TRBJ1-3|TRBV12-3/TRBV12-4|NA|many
CASSLNGERNTIYF
TGTGCCAGCAGTTTAAACGGGGAGAGAAACACCATATATTTT
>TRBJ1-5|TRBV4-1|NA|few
CASSQVTEGNQPQHF
TGCGCCAGCAGCCAAGTAACGGAAGGCAATCAGCCCCAGCATTTT
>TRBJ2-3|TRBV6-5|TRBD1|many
CASSYSRQGTDTQYF
TGTGCCAGCAGTTACTCCCGACAGGGAACAGATACGCAGTATTTT
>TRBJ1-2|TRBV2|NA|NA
CASHRVRGYTF
TGTGCCAGCCACAGGGTACGGGGCTACACCTTC
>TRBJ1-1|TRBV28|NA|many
CASSSPVYTEAFF
TGTGCCAGCAGTTCCCCGGTCTACACTGAAGCTTTCTTT
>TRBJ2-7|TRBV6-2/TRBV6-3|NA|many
CASSPRGKEFYEQYF
TGTGCCAGCAGTCCCCGAGGGAAAGAGTTCTACGAGCAGTACTTC
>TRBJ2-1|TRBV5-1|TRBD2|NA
CASSLILAGGTYNEQFF
TGCGCCAGCAGCTTGATACTAGCGGGAGGAACCTACAATGAGCAGTTCTTC
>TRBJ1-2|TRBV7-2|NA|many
CASHTAPYGYTF
TGTGCCAGTCACACCGCCCCTTATGGCTACACCTTC
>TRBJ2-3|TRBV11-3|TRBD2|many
CASSLVERGNTDTQYF
TGTGCCAGCAGCTTAGTAGAGCGGGGGAACACAGATACGCAGTATTTT
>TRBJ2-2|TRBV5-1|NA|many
CASSLEGISTGELFF
TGCGCCAGCAGCTTGGAGGGGATAAGCACCGGGGAGCTGTTTTTT
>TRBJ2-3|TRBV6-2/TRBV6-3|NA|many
CASSKYTGDTQYF
TGTGCCAGCAGCAAATATACGGGAGATACGCAGTATTTT
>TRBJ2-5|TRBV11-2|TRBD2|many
CASSLVGLAGLRQETQYF
TGTGCCAGCAGCTTAGTAGGGCTAGCGGGGCTTCGACAAGAGACCCAGTACTTC
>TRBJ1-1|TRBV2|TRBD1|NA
CASSWGQIGSEAFF
TGTGCCAGCAGTTGGGGACAGATAGGTAGTGAAGCTTTCTTT
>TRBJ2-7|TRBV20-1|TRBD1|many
CSAPDRTTYEQYF
TGCAGTGCTCCGGACAGGACCACCTACGAGCAGTACTTC
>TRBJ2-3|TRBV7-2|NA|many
CASSHRDASTDTQYF
TGTGCCAGCAGCCATCGGGACGCGAGCACAGATACGCAGTATTTT
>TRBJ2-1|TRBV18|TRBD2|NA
CASSPPGLGLQSEQFF
TGTGCCAGCTCACCACCGGGACTAGGCCTCCAGTCAGAGCAGTTCTTC
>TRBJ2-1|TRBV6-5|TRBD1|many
CASSYFGTANEQFF
TGTGCCAGCAGTTACTTCGGGACAGCCAATGAGCAGTTCTTC
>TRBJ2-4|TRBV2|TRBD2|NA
CASIPGGGYGIQYF
TGTGCCAGCATACCGGGAGGGGGGTATGGCATTCAGTACTTC